This TCR beta chain was recovered during a study of human T cells and chemical hapten exposure. Study-wide context: Yields of TCR per sample differed, chiefly owing to small differences in pooled library volume.

This CDR3 comprises 14 residues. Germline assignment: CDR1 SGHNT and CDR2 YYREEE (reference sequence). With 0 bases removed from V and 3 bases from J, the gap between germline ends came to 10 bases. Unique molecular identifiers were affixed to discrete cDNA molecules within the library. In the source study's methods: Individual samples carried between about 23,224 and 700,000 TCRs, with more than 95,000 as the median. TCRdb passed the reads through MiXCR, listing each CDR3 protein once. TCRdb's processing, not the study's, gives the V and J calls here. The sample has 200 to 300 distinct CDR3 sequences, roughly 94% seen once. Extraction yielded total RNA from whole blood (unfractionated). Study results and caveats: No alteration of TCRs above 1 in 1000 frequency was seen with DPC sensitization.

Worth noting for this clonotype: Its antigen is still unknown.

The rearrangement joins TRBV5-4 to TRBJ2-7, with unresolved D. The sequence was obtained from a human donor who had alopecia or was a healthy volunteer (not recorded which). Some clones in this sample may be carry-over from other donors' samples. This table probably holds off-target reads from a library built for another chain. The sequencing input was whole blood. CDR3 sequence: CASSLDLQSYEQYF. CDR3 sequence (DNA): TGTGCCAGCAGCTTGGACCTACAGAGCTACGAGCAGTACTTC.